Listed here are 27 T cell receptor beta chains from one sample, sequenced in a study of blood T cell repertoires in COVID-19. Method: immunoSEQ multiplex PCR; TCRdb's copy keeps in-frame clones and lacks some. The sample carries 200,000 to 250,000 clones, about 89% recorded once. Sequencing used peripheral blood. These receptors all come from a woman in her forties with acute or convalescent COVID-19.

This chain connects TRBV6-6 to TRBJ2-1, with a tentative D call TRBD1 (6 bases). Trimming removed 3 bases from V and 10 bases from J, with 16 bases in between. This CDR3 spans 14 amino acids. CDR1 is MNHNY, CDR2 SVGAGI, per germline (reference sequence). CDR3 in DNA: TGTGCCAGCAGTTATAGTACCGGGACACCCGAGCAGTTCTTC. Protein sequence: CASSYSTGTPEQFF.

The chain employs TRBV5-1 and TRBJ1-1, with D perhaps TRBD1 (5 bases). CDR1 SGHRS and CDR2 YFSETQ come from the germline V gene. The V and J ends lost 4 bases and 5 bases respectively, with 6 bases between them. The CDR3 runs to 11 residues. CDR3 in amino acids: CASSPGTEAFF. DNA of the CDR3: TGCGCCAGCAGCCCAGGGACTGAAGCTTTCTTT.

V is TRBV6-6 and J is TRBJ2-7, with 7 bases lining up with TRBD1. The CDR3 consists of 14 residues. Per germline, CDR1 MNHNY and CDR2 SVGAGI (reference sequence). V shed 5 bases and J 4 bases; nucleotides not matched to a gene: 8. The CDR3 DNA reads as TGTGCCAGCAGTAGGGGGACAGCCCGATACGAGCAGTACGTC. Translated, it gives CASSRGTARYEQYV.

The rearrangement joins TRBV6-5 to TRBJ2-3; 7 nucleotides line up with TRBD2. With V trimmed by 5 bases and J by 5 bases, 10 bases remained unmatched. Germline-derived CDR1 and CDR2 are MNHEY and SVGAGI. This CDR3 spans 15 amino acids. This CDR3 reads CASSPTRGGGDTQYF. CDR3 sequence (DNA): TGTGCCAGCAGTCCGACTAGGGGCGGGGGAGATACGCAGTATTTT.

The rearrangement uses TRBV28 and TRBJ1-5; D ambiguous. CDR3 size: 15 residues. CDR1 is MDHEN, CDR2 SYDVKM, per germline. V dropped 2 bases and J dropped 6 bases, with 14 bases sitting between them. In nucleotides, the CDR3 is TGTGCCAGCAGTTTAGGGGAGAGTACCGGTCAGCCCCAGCATTTT. Translation: CASSLGESTGQPQHF. Complete variable domain (other parts from reference TRBV28 and TRBJ1-5): DVKVTQSSRYLVKRTGEKVFLECVQDMDHENMFWYRQDPGLGLRLIYFSYDVKMKEKGDIPEGYSVSREKKERFSLILESASTNQTSMYLCASSLGESTGQPQHFGDGTRLSIL.

The chain is built from TRBV27 and TRBJ2-3, with TRBD2 as a possible D gene (5 bases). Germline CDR1 MNHEY, CDR2 SMNVEV (reference sequence). The CDR3 extends over 15 amino acids. Trimming left V 2 bases short and J 4 bases short, with 13 bases between. The CDR3 bases are TGTGCCAGCAGTTTACGGGATCTGCCTGCAGATACGCAGTATTTT. Its translation: CASSLRDLPADTQYF.

The V and J genes are TRBV7-8 and TRBJ1-1, with 7 bases matching TRBD1. CDR3 length: 15 residues. V dropped 2 bases and J dropped 5; count of bases not matched to a gene: 8. CDR1 and CDR2 (germline): SGHVS, FQNEAQ. The CDR3 loop is CASSLRGPGGTEAFF. In nucleotides, the CDR3 is TGTGCCAGCAGCTTAAGGGGGCCAGGGGGGACTGAAGCTTTCTTT.

The CDR3 DNA follows: TGTGCTAGTGGTTTGGTAGCAGGGGAAGAGCAGTTCTTC. Its translation is CASGLVAGEEQFF. The V call is TRBV12-5, the J call TRBJ2-1; possibly TRBD1 for D (6 bases). Germline V gives CDR1 LGHNT, CDR2 FRNRAP. V shed 0 bases and J shed 10 bases, with 10 bases lying between them. The CDR3 length is 13 residues. Filled out from reference TRBV12-5 and TRBJ2-1, the complete variable domain reads DARVTQTPRHKVTEMGQEVTMRCQPILGHNTVFWYRQTMMQGLELLAYFRNRAPLDDSGMPKDRFSAEMPDATLATLKIQPSEPRDSAVYFCASGLVAGEEQFFGPGTRLTVL.

The chain employs TRBV7-8 and TRBJ1-1; TRBD1 might be the D (6 bases). Trimming cost V 3 bases and J 0 bases, with 8 bases left between them. In germline, CDR1 is SGHVS, CDR2 FQNEAQ. The CDR3 loop spans 14 amino acids. CDR3 in amino acids: CASSLDSMNTEAFF. DNA of the CDR3: TGTGCCAGCAGCTTGGACAGTATGAACACTGAAGCTTTCTTT.

This chain uses TRBV9 with TRBJ1-2, with D possibly being TRBD1 (6 bases). The germline V gene has CDR1 SGDLS and CDR2 YYNGEE. Between the trimmed V and J ends, which lost 0 bases and 4 bases, there was a span of 16 bases. The CDR3 length is 16 residues. The CDR3 loop is CASSVVGTSDLYGYTF. The DNA for the CDR3 is TGTGCCAGCAGCGTAGTAGGGACATCAGACCTCTATGGCTACACCTTC.

The chain recombines TRBV3-1 (or the pseudogene TRBV3-2) with TRBJ1-4, with D unresolved. The CDR3 consists of 17 residues. V lost 1 base, J lost 2 bases, and 14 bases lay in between. The V gene's germline CDR1 is LGHDT and CDR2 YNNKEL (reference sequence). For the CDR3, the DNA is TGTGCCAGCAGCCAAGGTTCAGGCTTAGCGACTAATGAAAAACTGTTTTTT. Its translation is CASSQGSGLATNEKLFF.

This clone appeared a single time. As DNA, the CDR3 is TGTGCCTGGAGTAAGGACAGAAACACCGGGGAGCTGTTTTTT. This gives the protein CAWSKDRNTGELFF. This chain joins TRBV30 and TRBJ2-2, with D perhaps TRBD1 (6 bases). The germline V gene encodes CDR1 GTSNPN and CDR2 SVGIG (reference sequence). V lost 2 bases, J lost 2 bases, and 9 bases lay in between. CDR3 length: 14 amino acids.

This sequence joins TRBV24-1 and TRBJ1-5; D call uncertain. CDR3 length equals 12 residues. Trimming left V 4 bases short and J 10 bases short, with 10 bases between. Germline CDR1 is KGHDR and CDR2 is SFDVKD. Here the CDR3 reads CATSEPEGPQHF. The CDR3 region has the DNA TGTGCCACCAGTGAGCCTGAGGGACCCCAGCATTTT.

CDR3 coding DNA: TGTGCCAGCAGTGAATCGGGGGGCCAGGGACAGCCCCAGCATTTT. This sequence encodes CASSESGGQGQPQHF. The rearrangement joins TRBV6-1 to TRBJ1-5; a weak D match, TRBD1 (6 bases). The CDR3 extends over 15 amino acids. Between the trimmed V and J ends, which lost 2 bases and 7 bases, there was a span of 15 bases. Per the germline V gene, CDR1 is MNHNS and CDR2 is SASEGT.

This sequence joins TRBV3-1 (or the pseudogene TRBV3-2) and TRBJ1-4, with D perhaps matching TRBD1 (6 bases). Germline-derived CDR1 and CDR2 are LGHDT and YNNKEL (reference sequence). The CDR3 is made up of 15 amino acids. V shed 5 bases and J shed 7 bases, with 17 bases lying between them. The CDR3 here is CASSVDWGQGEKLFF. Written as DNA, the CDR3 is TGTGCCAGCAGCGTTGATTGGGGGCAGGGTGAAAAACTGTTTTTT.

The gene calls are TRBV7-2 and TRBJ2-1, with a tentative D call TRBD2 (5 bases). Germline values: CDR1 SGHTA, CDR2 FQGNSA. The CDR3 is 15 amino acids. With 4 bases removed from V and 0 bases from J, the gap between germline ends came to 10 bases. For the CDR3, the DNA is TGTGCCAGCAGCTCAAGCGGACTCTCCTACAATGAGCAGTTCTTC. Protein sequence: CASSSSGLSYNEQFF.

This chain links TRBV6-4 with TRBJ1-1; no clear D. This CDR3 has 11 amino acids. Germline V gene lookup returns CDR1 MRHNA and CDR2 SNTAGT. Deletions cut 2 bases from V and 10 bases from J, with 8 bases between. This chain's CDR3 is CASSDGLGAFF. The CDR3 DNA follows: TGTGCCAGCAGTGACGGTCTAGGAGCTTTCTTT.

The chain employs TRBV4-2 and TRBJ2-3; 8 bases line up with TRBD1. The CDR3 extends over 15 amino acids. J lost 3 bases, V lost 4 bases, and 6 bases had no gene match. Germline CDR1 LGHNA, CDR2 YNFKEQ. The CDR3 sequence: CASSPRTGWTDTQYF. The CDR3 DNA sequence: TGTGCCAGCAGCCCCCGGACAGGGTGGACAGATACGCAGTATTTT.

V gene TRBV5-1 combines with J gene TRBJ1-2; D is possibly TRBD1 (6 bases). V shed 5 bases and J shed 2 bases, with 16 bases lying between them. The CDR3 loop spans 15 amino acids. CDR1 SGHRS and CDR2 YFSETQ come from the germline V gene. CDR3 amino acids: CASRTGDVFNYGYTF. The CDR3 bases are TGCGCCAGCAGGACAGGAGACGTATTCAACTATGGCTACACCTTC. The entire variable domain, with the rest obtained from reference TRBV5-1 and TRBJ1-2, is as follows: KAGVTQTPRYLIKTRGQQVTLSCSPISGHRSVSWYQQTPGQGLQFLFEYFSETQRNKGNFPGRFSGRQFSNSRSEMNVSTLELGDSALYLCASRTGDVFNYGYTFGSGTRLTVV.

This rearrangement joins TRBV9 to TRBJ1-3; TRBD1 matches 8 bases. J gave up 8 bases and V 4 bases, and 11 bases lay outside the gene matches. Germline CDR1 SGDLS, CDR2 YYNGEE. This CDR3 spans 15 amino acids. CDR3 protein: CASSIGQGQGYTIYF. The CDR3 coding sequence is TGTGCCAGCAGCATTGGACAGGGACAAGGATACACCATATATTTT.

This clone was observed a handful of times. The chain uses TRBV3-1 (or the pseudogene TRBV3-2) and TRBJ1-2; D not resolved. The CDR3 sequence is 12 residues long. V lost 0 bases and J lost 8, with 7 bases in between. Germline V gene data show CDR1 as LGHDT and CDR2 as YNNKEL (reference sequence). The CDR3 region has the DNA TGTGCCAGCAGCCAAGAACTCCGGGGCTACACCTTC. Its protein is CASSQELRGYTF.

V usage is TRBV7-9 and J usage is TRBJ1-2; 7 bases are shared with TRBD1. Per the germline V gene, CDR1 is SEHNR and CDR2 is FQNEAQ (reference sequence). The CDR3 is made up of 15 amino acids. V trimming: 0 bases; J trimming: 5 bases; junction bases outside the gene matches: 6. CDR3 protein: CASSLASDREYGYTF. Here the CDR3 DNA reads TGTGCCAGCAGCTTAGCGAGCGACAGGGAATATGGCTACACCTTC.

The genes are TRBV14 and TRBJ2-5; 14 bases are a match to TRBD2. Per the germline V gene, CDR1 is SGHDN and CDR2 is FVKESK. The CDR3 covers 17 residues. V trimming: 1 base; J trimming: 5 bases; junction bases outside the gene matches: 6. The CDR3 bases are TGTGCCAGCAGCCAAGGACTAGCGGGGGGGCAGAGGGAGACCCAGTACTTC. Translation gives CASSQGLAGGQRETQYF.

The chain recombines TRBV10-3 with TRBJ2-5, with 8 bases fitting TRBD2. The CDR3 is made up of 18 amino acids. Unmatched junction bases numbered 20, after V lost 4 bases and J lost 7 bases. The germline V gene encodes CDR1 ENHRY and CDR2 SYGVKD. The CDR3: CAISVSLPVAGTPGTQYF. The CDR3 DNA reads TGTGCCATCAGTGTCTCCCTCCCGGTAGCGGGAACTCCAGGGACCCAGTACTTC.

The chain is built from TRBV10-3 and TRBJ1-2; D gene unclear. Trimming removed 2 bases at V and 6 bases at J, with 7 bases between. This CDR3 is built from 12 residues. Germline CDR1 is ENHRY and CDR2 is SYGVKD. The chain's CDR3 is CAISEEVNGYTF. CDR3 sequence (DNA): TGTGCCATCAGTGAGGAGGTGAATGGCTACACCTTC.

This clone was detected only a few times. J is TRBJ1-3 and V is TRBV4-2; the D is unclear. Between the trimmed V and J ends, which lost 2 bases and 0 bases, there was a span of 8 bases. Looked up from germline, CDR1 is LGHNA and CDR2 is YNFKEQ. The CDR3 runs to 15 residues. CDR3 protein: CASSQIMSSGNTIYF. CDR3 nucleotides: TGTGCCAGCAGCCAAATAATGAGCTCTGGAAACACCATATATTTT.

The J gene is TRBJ2-7, the V gene TRBV19; 10 positions match TRBD1. CDR1 and CDR2 from the germline V gene are LNHDA and SQIVND (reference sequence). The V segment lost 5 bases and the J segment 5 bases; nucleotides outside the gene matches: 3. The CDR3 covers 13 residues. The CDR3 coding sequence is TGTGCCAGTAGTTGGACAGGGGGAAACGAGCAGTACGTC. Translation gives CASSWTGGNEQYV.